Sequencing of this T cell receptor (beta chain) was carried out in a study of vaccination and CD4 T cells after COVID-19. Study overall: Sampling that followed vaccination took place a median around 71 days after dose two, within a range of 14 to 241. Some control cultures received a CEFX pool, which served as the positive control. Others received an HIV-1 Nef pool or no peptide.

The count of this clonotype is one. The antigen remains undetermined. Germline V gives CDR1 SGHRS, CDR2 YFSETQ. This CDR3 is built from 15 residues. The J segment lost 6 bases and the V segment lost 2 bases, leaving 5 bases of the junction unmatched. The Oncomine TCR Beta short-read assay sequenced DNA from cultured CD4+ T cells. TCRdb called the PCR reads again in MiXCR, with one record for every CDR3 protein. The data contain fewer than 5,000 distinct CDR3 sequences, more than 35% of them singletons. Noted treatment: roughly 10-day PBMC culture with coronavirus spike peptide pools or control peptides (ViraFEST assay). ViraFEST stimulated the growth of antigen-specific T cells using peptide pools and subsequently profiled their TCRs by sequencing.

Sequences were obtained from CD4+ T cells from blood, cultured in vitro. The sequence was obtained from a human donor who had recovered from COVID-19. This rearrangement joins TRBV5-1 to TRBJ1-6; TRBD1 matches at 7 bases. This chain's CDR3 is CASSFSTGANSPLHF. CDR3 bases: TGCGCCAGCAGCTTTTCCACAGGGGCTAATTCACCCCTCCACTTT. Combining the CDR3 with reference TRBV5-1 and TRBJ1-6 gives the whole variable domain KAGVTQTPRYLIKTRGQQVTLSCSPISGHRSVSWYQQTPGQGLQFLFEYFSETQRNKGNFPGRFSGRQFSNSRSEMNVSTLELGDSALYLCASSFSTGANSPLHFGNGTRLTVT.